Presented here are 31 T cell receptor beta chains from one specimen sequenced in a study of shared clonotypes between healthy human individuals (TCRdb year 2020). Receptor amplification or capture employed the immunoSEQ multiplex PCR assay. The table comes from immuneACCESS by way of TCRdb, which keeps in-frame sequences with V and J called. Part of the clones is missing from these tables; in studies checked, under half for an unresolved V gene and the rest for unknown reasons. For this sample there are 650,000 to 800,000 clones; 92% appear just once. The top ten constitute about 24% of the sample. For the CD8 naive samples, CD45RO-negative cells were positively selected for CCR7, yielding a CD45RA+CCR7+ population from which TemRA cells were excluded. The sequenced material came from naive CD8+ T cells sorted from blood. The sample's cell subset or site label is to be understood as: CD45RA+CCR7+. All receptors come from a man under 40 in good health.

The chain joins TRBV7-2 to TRBJ2-1; D not resolved. Trimming shortened V by 0 bases and J by 4 bases, and 10 bases separated the two germline ends. Per the germline V gene, CDR1 is SGHTA and CDR2 is FQGNSA. This CDR3 is built from 15 residues. As DNA, the CDR3 is TGTGCCAGCAGCTTAGCCCGGACGCTATACAATGAGCAGTTCTTC. Its protein is CASSLARTLYNEQFF.

The chain has TRBV27 and TRBJ1-2; D is uncertain. In germline, CDR1 is MNHEY, CDR2 SMNVEV (reference sequence). The CDR3 sequence is 13 residues long. V lost 6 bases, J lost 8 bases, and 16 bases lay in between. Here the CDR3 DNA reads TGTGCCAGCAGCCGGACGGAGGAGGACGGCTACACCTTC. Translated: CASSRTEEDGYTF.

Notes on this clone: This may arise from a read error, as a much more abundant clone is one base away. The rearrangement uses TRBV27 and TRBJ2-2; no clear D. CDR3 length equals 13 residues. Deletions cut 2 bases from V and 6 bases from J, with 7 bases between. Germline CDR1 is MNHEY and CDR2 is SMNVEV (reference sequence). Here the CDR3 reads CASSLAGAGELFF. The CDR3 nucleotides read TGTGCCAGCAGTTTAGCTGGGGCCGGGGAGCTGTTTTTT.

The chain recombines TRBV7-9 with TRBJ2-4; D remains ambiguous. CDR3 length: 12 residues. V was clipped by 3 bases and J by 5 bases, with 5 bases between them. CDR1 and CDR2 from the germline V gene are SEHNR and FQNEAQ (reference sequence). The chain's CDR3 is CASSFLQNIQYF. For the CDR3, the DNA is TGTGCCAGCAGCTTTCTTCAAAACATTCAGTACTTC. The full variable domain, completed using reference TRBV7-9 and TRBJ2-4, is DTGVSQNPRHKITKRGQNVTFRCDPISEHNRLYWYRQTLGQGPEFLTYFQNEAQLEKSRLLSDRFSAERPKGSFSTLEIQRTEQGDSAMYLCASSFLQNIQYFGAGTRLSVL.

This chain joins TRBV27 and TRBJ2-3, with 10 bases lining up with TRBD2. The CDR3 totals 16 residues. Losses at the gene ends were 8 bases for V and 4 bases for J; bases not matched to a gene: 12. Looked up from germline, CDR1 is MNHEY and CDR2 is SMNVEV (reference sequence). CDR3 nucleotide sequence: TGTGCCAGCCGACGGCATGGGACTAGCGCCTCAGATACGCAGTATTTT. It translates to CASRRHGTSASDTQYF.

CDR3 nucleotides: TGTGCCAGCAGTCCCATGGGACTAGTAAACGAGCAGTACTTC. Encoded protein: CASSPMGLVNEQYF. The rearrangement links TRBV27 to TRBJ2-7; 8 positions match TRBD2. This CDR3 has 14 amino acids. Germline V gene data show CDR1 as MNHEY and CDR2 as SMNVEV (reference sequence). Trimming removed 5 bases from V and 5 bases from J; junction bases left unmatched: 8.

For this clone: The sample carries other DNA sequences with the same CDR3. V usage is TRBV29-1 and J usage is TRBJ2-7, with 7 bases matching TRBD1. CDR3 length: 12 residues. J gave up 2 bases and V 4 bases, and 2 bases lay outside the gene matches. Looked up from germline, CDR1 is SQVTM and CDR2 is ANQGSEA. The CDR3 sequence is CSVGTGAYEQYF. The CDR3 region has the DNA TGCAGCGTTGGGACAGGCGCCTACGAGCAGTACTTC.

This clone was counted once. This chain links TRBV28 with TRBJ2-1; D is uncertain. Trimming took off 4 bases at V and 0 bases at J, with 10 bases between the two ends. CDR3 length equals 15 residues. Germline CDR1 is MDHEN and CDR2 is SYDVKM. The CDR3 DNA reads as TGTGCCAGCAGTTACCGGGCAAGCTCCTACAATGAGCAGTTCTTC. Its translation is CASSYRASSYNEQFF.

The J gene is TRBJ2-1, the V gene TRBV6-1; D ambiguous. CDR3 length equals 13 residues. Germline CDR1 is MNHNS and CDR2 is SASEGT. Trimming removed 4 bases at V and 8 bases at J, with 12 bases between. Here the CDR3 DNA reads TGTGCCAGCAGTGGGATACAGCTCCATGAGCAGTTCTTC. It specifies CASSGIQLHEQFF.

The J gene is TRBJ2-2, the V gene TRBV4-3; D possibly corresponds to TRBD1 (5 bases). The CDR3 runs to 18 residues. The V gene lost 0 bases and the J gene lost 3 bases, with 17 bases spanning the gap. Germline lookup yields CDR1 LGHNA and CDR2 YSLEER. Here the CDR3 reads CASSQDSGSQGYTGELFF. The CDR3 bases are TGCGCCAGCAGCCAAGACTCTGGGTCCCAGGGTTACACCGGGGAGCTGTTTTTT.

V and J are TRBV29-1 and TRBJ1-1; D is undetermined. The CDR3 loop spans 12 amino acids. V was trimmed by 6 bases and J by 3 bases, leaving 11 bases between them. CDR1 is SQVTM, CDR2 ANQGSEA, per germline. The CDR3 protein is CSVTFGDTEAFF. CDR3 sequence (DNA): TGCAGCGTGACCTTCGGGGACACTGAAGCTTTCTTT.

The chain joins TRBV10-2 to TRBJ2-7; no definite D call. The germline V gene encodes CDR1 WSHSY and CDR2 SAAADI. The ends were cut back, 7 bases at V and 3 bases at J, with 13 bases in the middle. The CDR3 spans 13 residues. CDR3 residues: CASTQTGIYEQYF. For the CDR3, the DNA is TGCGCCAGCACCCAGACTGGAATCTACGAGCAGTACTTC.

The genes are TRBV28 and TRBJ2-7, with D tentatively TRBD2 (6 bases). Germline CDR1 and CDR2: MDHEN and SYDVKM. Trimming left V 2 bases short and J 5 bases short, with 16 bases between. The CDR3 length is 15 residues. The DNA for the CDR3 is TGTGCCAGCAGTTTAAATGCGGGGTTAATCGACGAGCAGTACTTC. Translating gives CASSLNAGLIDEQYF. Full variable domain (remainder filled in from reference TRBV28 and TRBJ2-7): DVKVTQSSRYLVKRTGEKVFLECVQDMDHENMFWYRQDPGLGLRLIYFSYDVKMKEKGDIPEGYSVSREKKERFSLILESASTNQTSMYLCASSLNAGLIDEQYFGPGTRLTVT.

The rearrangement links TRBV9 to TRBJ2-1; 12 bases are a match to TRBD2. CDR1 and CDR2 from the germline V gene are SGDLS and YYNGEE. The CDR3 extends over 17 amino acids. The junction had 12 bases not matched to a gene; V was cut back by 3 bases and J by 8 bases. The CDR3 bases are TGTGCCAGCAGCGACGCCCTAGCGGGAGGGATTGTCGATGAGCAGTTCTTC. Its protein product is CASSDALAGGIVDEQFF.

J is TRBJ2-5 and V is TRBV29-1, with D tentatively TRBD2 (6 bases). Germline CDR1 is SQVTM and CDR2 is ANQGSEA. There are 17 residues in the CDR3. Trimming took 0 bases from V and 7 from J, leaving 24 bases between them. This CDR3 reads CSVEDDQSGLTSGTQYF. The CDR3 nucleotides read TGCAGCGTTGAAGATGATCAATCGGGACTTACGTCTGGGACCCAGTACTTC. The whole variable domain, remainder taken from reference TRBV29-1 and TRBJ2-5, is SAVISQKPSRDICQRGTSLTIQCQVDSQVTMMFWYRQQPGQSLTLIATANQGSEATYESGFVIDKFPISRPNLTFSTLTVSNMSPEDSSIYLCSVEDDQSGLTSGTQYFGPGTRLLVL.

J is TRBJ2-3 and V is TRBV10-1; no definite D call. Trimming removed 0 bases at V and 5 bases at J, with 6 bases between. This CDR3 is built from 13 residues. Germline V CDR1 and CDR2: WNHNN, SYGVQD (reference sequence). CDR3 sequence reads: CASSESLLDTQYF. CDR3 nucleotide sequence: TGCGCCAGCAGTGAGTCGCTTTTAGATACGCAGTATTTT.

This rearrangement joins TRBV28 to TRBJ2-3, with D perhaps matching TRBD2 (7 bases). CDR1 and CDR2 (germline): MDHEN, SYDVKM. The CDR3 covers 14 residues. V shed 2 bases and J shed 6 bases, with 12 bases lying between them. CDR3 DNA sequence: TGTGCCAGCAGTTTAGCGGGGGCCGGGGATACGCAGTATTTT. It is translated as CASSLAGAGDTQYF.

The gene calls are TRBV28 and TRBJ2-6, with 9 bases matching TRBD1. The trim removed 5 bases at V and 0 bases at J, leaving 17 bases unmatched. The V gene's germline CDR1 is MDHEN and CDR2 SYDVKM. This CDR3 spans 21 amino acids. The DNA of the CDR3 is TGTGCCAGCAGTCATTTCTCTATACCCGGGACAGGGAGCTCTGGGGCCAACGTCCTGACTTTC. Its translation is CASSHFSIPGTGSSGANVLTF.

The rearrangement links TRBV5-4 to TRBJ2-7, with 11 bases lining up with TRBD2. This CDR3 region has 15 residues. CDR1 SGHNT and CDR2 YYREEE come from the germline V gene (reference sequence). The junction had 4 bases not matched to a gene; V was cut back by 0 bases and J by 5 bases. The chain's CDR3 is CASSLVAGGVDEQYF. The CDR3 DNA reads as TGTGCCAGCAGCTTGGTAGCGGGAGGGGTAGACGAGCAGTACTTC. Full variable domain (outside the CDR3, taken from reference TRBV5-4 and TRBJ2-7): ETGVTQSPTHLIKTRGQQVTLRCSSQSGHNTVSWYQQALGQGPQFIFQYYREEENGRGNFPPRFSGLQFPNYSSELNVNALELDDSALYLCASSLVAGGVDEQYFGPGTRLTVT.

The rearrangement links TRBV28 to TRBJ2-3; D remains ambiguous. Germline assignment: CDR1 MDHEN and CDR2 SYDVKM. The CDR3 has 16 amino acids. Trimming took 1 base from V and 1 from J, leaving 12 bases between them. In DNA form, the CDR3 reads TGTGCCAGCAGTTTATCGGTGGGAAGGGGCACAGATACGCAGTATTTT. This sequence encodes CASSLSVGRGTDTQYF.

The chain joins TRBV7-9 to TRBJ2-1; TRBD2 matches at 13 bases. The junction had 6 bases not matched to a gene; V was cut back by 1 base and J by 6 bases. This CDR3 spans 17 amino acids. The germline gives CDR1 SEHNR, CDR2 FQNEAQ (reference sequence). CDR3 in DNA: TGTGCCAGCAGCTTAGGAACTAGCGGGAGGGCGGGCAATGAGCAGTTCTTC. Its protein product is CASSLGTSGRAGNEQFF.

This chain joins TRBV7-3 and TRBJ1-1, with D possibly being TRBD1 (5 bases). The CDR3 covers 13 residues. V was cut by 5 bases and J by 8 bases, with 15 bases left in between. Germline CDR1 reads SGHTA; CDR2 reads FQGTGA. The CDR3 DNA sequence: TGTGCCAGCAGCGAGACGGGACGTTTGGAAGCTTTCTTT. This encodes CASSETGRLEAFF.

J is TRBJ2-5 and V is TRBV4-1; maybe TRBD2 (5 bases). V was clipped by 0 bases and J by 1 base, with 9 bases between them. The CDR3 runs to 15 residues. The germline CDR1 and CDR2 sequences are MGHRA and YSYEKL. The CDR3 reads CASSQEDGIQETQYF. The CDR3 region has the DNA TGCGCCAGCAGCCAAGAGGACGGGATCCAAGAGACCCAGTACTTC.

Here the CDR3 DNA reads TGTGCCAGCAGTTCCGGTGACAGGGATGACACTGAAGCTTTCTTT. This encodes CASSSGDRDDTEAFF. The genes are TRBV27 and TRBJ1-1, with 7 bases lining up with TRBD1. V lost 4 bases, J lost 3 bases, and 8 bases stayed unmatched. Germline lookup yields CDR1 MNHEY and CDR2 SMNVEV (reference sequence). There are 15 residues in the CDR3.

The rearrangement joins TRBV9 to TRBJ1-2; 9 nucleotides line up with TRBD1. The junction had 8 bases not matched to a gene; V was cut back by 3 bases and J by 5 bases. The CDR3 spans 15 residues. Germline V CDR1 and CDR2: SGDLS, YYNGEE. CDR3 region: CASSADRGYRYGYTF. CDR3 DNA: TGTGCCAGCAGCGCTGACAGGGGGTATCGGTATGGCTACACCTTC.

The CDR3 nucleotides read TGTGCCAGCATGGGACTAGCGGAATACAATGAGCAGTTCTTC. Translated, it gives CASMGLAEYNEQFF. V usage is TRBV2 and J usage is TRBJ2-1; TRBD2 matches 11 bases. CDR3 length: 14 amino acids. CDR1 and CDR2 from the germline V gene are SNHLY and FYNNEI. Germline trimming cut 7 bases from V and 4 bases from J; bases unmatched to any gene: 3.

V is TRBV6-5 and J is TRBJ2-7; possibly TRBD1 for D (6 bases). The CDR3 contains 14 residues. Germline loops: CDR1 MNHEY, CDR2 SVGAGI. V lost 7 bases to trimming and J lost 5 bases, with 18 bases between them. CDR3 protein: CASNPADRSNEQYF. The CDR3 coding sequence is TGTGCCAGCAATCCCGCCGACAGGAGCAACGAGCAGTACTTC.

The V and J genes are TRBV7-6 and TRBJ2-7; D is unclear. Per germline, CDR1 SGHVS and CDR2 FNYEAQ. CDR3 length equals 9 residues. The CDR3 DNA sequence: TGTGCCAGCAGCTTAGCGCAGAAGGTC. Its translation: CASSLAQKV.

This chain uses TRBV5-1 with TRBJ2-6, with D tentatively TRBD1 or TRBD2 (5 bases each). CDR1 is SGHRS, CDR2 YFSETQ, per germline. Trimming removed 7 bases at V and 2 bases at J, with 22 bases between. The CDR3 contains 18 residues. CDR3 coding DNA: TGCGCCAGCCGAATTACCCAGCTCAGGGACCCTGGGGCCAACGTCCTGACTTTC. Translated: CASRITQLRDPGANVLTF.

The rearrangement joins TRBV7-9 to TRBJ1-1; TRBD1 is a possible D gene (6 bases). Germline-derived CDR1 and CDR2 are SEHNR and FQNEAQ (reference sequence). Trimming took off 4 bases at V and 4 bases at J, with 7 bases between the two ends. This CDR3 is 12 amino acids long. The CDR3 loop is CASSWTATEAFF. The CDR3, as DNA: TGTGCCAGCAGCTGGACAGCCACTGAAGCTTTCTTT. Full variable domain (outside the CDR3, taken from reference TRBV7-9 and TRBJ1-1): DTGVSQNPRHKITKRGQNVTFRCDPISEHNRLYWYRQTLGQGPEFLTYFQNEAQLEKSRLLSDRFSAERPKGSFSTLEIQRTEQGDSAMYLCASSWTATEAFFGQGTRLTVV.

The chain is built from TRBV5-4 and TRBJ2-7, with D unclear. V gave up 3 bases and J gave up 5 bases, with 12 bases separating them. Germline CDR1 is SGHNT and CDR2 is YYREEE (reference sequence). The CDR3 is 13 amino acids. CDR3 coding DNA: TGTGCCAGCAGCTCGGAGAGGAGTGACGAGCAGTACTTC. Translated, it gives CASSSERSDEQYF.